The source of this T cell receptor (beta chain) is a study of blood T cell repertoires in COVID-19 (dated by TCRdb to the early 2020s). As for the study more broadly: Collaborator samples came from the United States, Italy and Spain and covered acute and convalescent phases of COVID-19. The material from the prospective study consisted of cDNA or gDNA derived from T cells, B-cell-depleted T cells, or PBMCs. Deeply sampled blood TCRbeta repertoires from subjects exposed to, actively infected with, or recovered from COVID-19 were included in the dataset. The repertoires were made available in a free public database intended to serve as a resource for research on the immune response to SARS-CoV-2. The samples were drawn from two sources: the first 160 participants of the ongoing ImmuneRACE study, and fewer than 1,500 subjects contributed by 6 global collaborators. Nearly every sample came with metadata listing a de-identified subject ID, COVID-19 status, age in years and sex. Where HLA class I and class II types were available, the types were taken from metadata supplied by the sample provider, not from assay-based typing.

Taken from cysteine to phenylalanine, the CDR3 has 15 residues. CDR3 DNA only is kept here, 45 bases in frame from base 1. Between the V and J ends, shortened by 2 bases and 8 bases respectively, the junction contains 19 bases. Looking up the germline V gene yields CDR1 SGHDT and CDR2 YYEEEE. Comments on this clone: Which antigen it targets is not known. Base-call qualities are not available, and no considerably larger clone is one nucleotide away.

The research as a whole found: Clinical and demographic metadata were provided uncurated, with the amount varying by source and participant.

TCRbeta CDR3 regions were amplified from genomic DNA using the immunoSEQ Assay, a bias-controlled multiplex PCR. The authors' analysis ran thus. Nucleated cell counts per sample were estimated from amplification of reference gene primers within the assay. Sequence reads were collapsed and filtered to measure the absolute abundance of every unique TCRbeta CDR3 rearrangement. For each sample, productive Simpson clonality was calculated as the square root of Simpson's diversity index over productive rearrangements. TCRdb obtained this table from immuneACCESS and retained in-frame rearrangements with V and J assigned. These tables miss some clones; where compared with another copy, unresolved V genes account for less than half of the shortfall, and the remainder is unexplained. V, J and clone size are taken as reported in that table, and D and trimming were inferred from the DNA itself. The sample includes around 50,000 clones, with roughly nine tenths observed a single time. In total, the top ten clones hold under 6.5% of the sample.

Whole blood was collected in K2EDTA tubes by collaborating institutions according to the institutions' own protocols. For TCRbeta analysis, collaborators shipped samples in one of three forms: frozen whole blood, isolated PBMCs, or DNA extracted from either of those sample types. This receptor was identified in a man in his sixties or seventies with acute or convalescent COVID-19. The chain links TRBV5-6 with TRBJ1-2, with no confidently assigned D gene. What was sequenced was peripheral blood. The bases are TGTGCCAGCAGCTTCCCCTCTCATGGGCGTGACGGCTACACCTTC. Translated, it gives CASSFPSHGRDGYTF.